These 28 T cell receptor beta chains share one sample of origin, sequenced in a study of CD8+ T cells in alopecia areata. Investigators isolated RNA and reverse transcribed it into cDNA to act as the sequencing template. Clones were sequenced by immunoSEQ multiplex PCR, and TCRdb holds only the in-frame ones, with some missing. Found here are around 120,000 clones, roughly 50% of them singletons; the top ten hold about 10%. The sequenced sample was NKG2D-low CD8+ T cells sorted from blood. The receptors come from a human donor with alopecia areata.

The CDR3 DNA reads TGCAGCGTTGAATTTAGCGGGAGGGCTCCCTACAATGAGCAGTTCTTC. Its translation is CSVEFSGRAPYNEQFF. This rearrangement joins TRBV29-1 to TRBJ2-1, with 11 bases aligning to TRBD2. J was trimmed by 2 bases and V by 2 bases; bases with no gene match: 5. The CDR3 covers 16 residues. Per germline, CDR1 SQVTM and CDR2 ANQGSEA.

The CDR3 DNA sequence: TGCAGCGTTGTGTCTAGCGACTACAATGAGCAGTTCTTC. Its protein product is CSVVSSDYNEQFF. This sequence joins TRBV29-1 and TRBJ2-1; tentative D call: TRBD2 (6 bases). The CDR3 has 13 amino acids. Germline V lookup: CDR1 SQVTM, CDR2 ANQGSEA. Between the trimmed V and J ends, which lost 4 bases and 3 bases, there was a span of 10 bases.

J is TRBJ2-7 and V is TRBV6-5, with 10 bases identical to TRBD1. The length of the CDR3 is 14 residues. The V gene's germline CDR1 is MNHEY and CDR2 SVGAGI. V lost 2 bases and J lost 4; bases outside the gene matches: 2. CDR3 nucleotide sequence: TGTGCCAGCAGTTACGGGACAGGGGTTTACGAGCAGTACTTC. Translating gives CASSYGTGVYEQYF.

This clone showed up just a few times. V and J are TRBV29-1 and TRBJ2-6; D ambiguous. CDR3 length: 12 amino acids. From germline, CDR1 is SQVTM and CDR2 ANQGSEA. V lost 7 bases and J 0 bases, leaving 4 bases between the germline ends. The DNA for the CDR3 is TGCAGCGCCCCCTCTGGGGCCAACGTCCTGACTTTC. It encodes CSAPSGANVLTF.

CDR3 region: CASGPDSYNEQFF. The CDR3 nucleotides are TGTGCCAGCGGCCCGGACAGCTACAATGAGCAGTTCTTC. This sequence joins TRBV6-5 and TRBJ2-1, with D perhaps TRBD1 (6 bases). Germline V gives CDR1 MNHEY, CDR2 SVGAGI. V lost 8 bases and J lost 3, with 11 bases in between. The CDR3 runs to 13 residues.

This clone appeared a few times. The chain recombines TRBV28 with TRBJ2-7; 7 bases map to TRBD2. V lost 10 bases to trimming and J lost 0 bases; unmatched junction nucleotides: 3. The CDR3 runs to 12 residues. Germline loops: CDR1 MDHEN, CDR2 SYDVKM. In DNA form, the CDR3 reads TGTGCCACGCGGGAGAGCTCCTACGAGCAGTACTTC. Translated, it gives CATRESSYEQYF.

The chain links TRBV27 to TRBJ1-1, with 8 bases aligning to TRBD1. The length of the CDR3 is 14 residues. The ends lost 5 bases at V and 6 bases at J; junction bases unmatched: 8. From germline, CDR1 is MNHEY and CDR2 SMNVEV (reference sequence). The CDR3 bases are TGTGCCAGCAGTCCTATGGACAGGGCGCCTGAAGCTTTCTTT. Its protein is CASSPMDRAPEAFF.

The chain is built from TRBV29-1 and TRBJ2-7; TRBD2 is a possible D gene (6 bases). V shed 2 bases and J shed 2 bases, with 22 bases lying between them. CDR1 is SQVTM, CDR2 ANQGSEA, per germline. The CDR3 is 17 amino acids. The CDR3 DNA is TGCAGCGTTGAATTGGGGCGGGACGTATATTTGGCCTACGAGCAGTACTTC. It encodes CSVELGRDVYLAYEQYF.

V usage is TRBV27 and J usage is TRBJ2-7; TRBD2 matches 10 bases. J lost 3 bases, V lost 6 bases, and 5 bases had no gene match. This CDR3 region has 14 residues. Looked up from germline, CDR1 is MNHEY and CDR2 is SMNVEV (reference sequence). CDR3 protein: CASRPGTSDYEQYF. As DNA, the CDR3 is TGTGCCAGCAGGCCCGGGACTAGCGACTACGAGCAGTACTTC.

By frequency in the sample, this clone is medium-sized. The gene calls are TRBV21-1 and TRBJ2-2; no DNA check was done on the table's D call, TRBD1. TRBV21-1 is a known pseudogene. The CDR3 is 14 amino acids. CDR3 sequence: CASSKTGGTGELFF. As DNA, the CDR3 is TGTGCCAGCAGCAAAACAGGGGGCACCGGGGAGCTGTTTTTT.

This clone has just a few counts. The CDR3 sequence: CSVPGTGPLGYTF. For the CDR3, the DNA is TGCAGCGTGCCCGGGACAGGTCCTTTAGGCTACACCTTC. The chain links TRBV29-1 to TRBJ1-2; 8 bases fit TRBD1. The CDR3 is 13 amino acids. The J segment lost 8 bases and the V segment lost 6 bases, leaving 11 bases of the junction unmatched. Germline CDR1 reads SQVTM; CDR2 reads ANQGSEA.

The chain is built from TRBV29-1 and TRBJ2-2; D is unresolved. Trimming took off 2 bases at V and 0 bases at J, with 4 bases between the two ends. The length of the CDR3 is 13 residues. The germline V gene has CDR1 SQVTM and CDR2 ANQGSEA. As DNA, the CDR3 is TGCAGCGTTGAAAGGACGAACACCGGGGAGCTGTTTTTT. This translates into CSVERTNTGELFF.

The chain has TRBV27 and TRBJ2-7; no clear D. Germline values: CDR1 MNHEY, CDR2 SMNVEV (reference sequence). There are 13 residues in the CDR3. Trimming removed 5 bases from V and 1 base from J, with 9 bases in between. Here the CDR3 DNA reads TGTGCCAGCAGTCTTAGAGTGTCCTACGAGCAGTACTTC. It specifies CASSLRVSYEQYF.

This clone was seen a handful of times. The gene calls are TRBV28 and TRBJ1-2, with unresolved D. The CDR3 loop spans 13 amino acids. Germline V gene sequence: CDR1 MDHEN, CDR2 SYDVKM. Trimming stripped 3 bases from V and 2 bases from J, with 7 bases between. In DNA form, the CDR3 reads TGTGCCAGCAGTTTGGGTATAAACTATGGCTACACCTTC. It specifies CASSLGINYGYTF.

CDR3 coding DNA: TGCAGCGTTGACCGTCGATACAATGAGCAGTTCTTC. It is translated as CSVDRRYNEQFF. The chain is built from TRBV29-1 and TRBJ2-1; D is unresolved. The CDR3 sequence is 12 residues long. Germline lookup yields CDR1 SQVTM and CDR2 ANQGSEA. The V gene lost 3 bases and the J gene lost 4 bases, with 7 bases spanning the gap.

J is TRBJ2-1 and V is TRBV2; D unresolved. Trimming left V 3 bases short and J 6 bases short, with 9 bases between. Germline assignment: CDR1 SNHLY and CDR2 FYNNEI. The length of the CDR3 is 13 residues. CDR3 residues: CASSDRPFNEQFF. CDR3 bases: TGTGCCAGCAGTGACCGACCTTTCAATGAGCAGTTCTTC.

This clone appeared a few times. The chain recombines TRBV4-1 with TRBJ1-5; no reliable D call. Trimming cost V 0 bases and J 7 bases, with 7 bases left between them. CDR3 length equals 13 residues. Germline loops: CDR1 MGHRA, CDR2 YSYEKL. This CDR3 is CASSQDPQQPQHF. CDR3 sequence (DNA): TGCGCCAGCAGCCAAGATCCTCAACAGCCCCAGCATTTT.

This clone was counted only a few times. This chain uses TRBV29-1 with TRBJ2-7, with a tentative D call TRBD2 (5 bases). The germline gives CDR1 SQVTM, CDR2 ANQGSEA. CDR3 size: 14 residues. V was clipped by 6 bases and J by 0 bases, with 15 bases between them. The DNA of the CDR3 is TGCAGCGTCCTTACGGACTTCAGCTCCTACGAGCAGTACTTC. Translating it yields CSVLTDFSSYEQYF.

The chain has TRBV4-1 and TRBJ1-1; D uncertain. There are 12 residues in the CDR3. Trimming removed 2 bases from V and 3 bases from J, with 4 bases in between. Germline CDR1 MGHRA, CDR2 YSYEKL. For the CDR3, the DNA is TGCGCCAGCAGCCAACGGTACACTGAAGCTTTCTTT. Its protein product is CASSQRYTEAFF.

The chain has TRBV4-2 and TRBJ2-2; weak D call: TRBD2 (7 bases). Trimming left V 4 bases short and J 4 bases short, with 19 bases between. Germline-derived CDR1 and CDR2 are LGHNA and YNFKEQ. This CDR3 comprises 17 residues. The CDR3 coding sequence is TGTGCCAGCAGCCCCGTAGGGGAGGGACAAACCACCGGGGAGCTGTTTTTT. It yields the protein CASSPVGEGQTTGELFF.

The chain joins TRBV27 to TRBJ2-1; no reliable D call. Germline V gives CDR1 MNHEY, CDR2 SMNVEV (reference sequence). There are 16 residues in the CDR3. Trimming shortened V by 6 bases and J by 0 bases, and 15 bases separated the two germline ends. In DNA form, the CDR3 reads TGTGCCAGCAGAAATCTTGCCGACCTCTCCTACAATGAGCAGTTCTTC. This codes for CASRNLADLSYNEQFF.

The gene calls are TRBV6-5 and TRBJ2-1, with D perhaps TRBD1 or TRBD2 (5 bases each). The CDR3 is made up of 13 amino acids. The germline V gene encodes CDR1 MNHEY and CDR2 SVGAGI. Trimming removed 11 bases from V and 4 bases from J, with 15 bases in between. The DNA for the CDR3 is TGTGCCCCAGGTCGGGGCGAGTACAATGAGCAGTTCTTC. Its translation is CAPGRGEYNEQFF.

This clone has a handful of counts. The rearrangement links TRBV19 to TRBJ2-4, with D perhaps TRBD1 or TRBD2 (5 bases each). V lost 3 bases and J lost 3, with 9 bases in between. The CDR3 spans 14 residues. In germline, CDR1 is LNHDA, CDR2 SQIVND (reference sequence). The DNA for the CDR3 is TGTGCCAGTAGTATCCGGGACGGCAAAAACATTCAGTACTTC. This encodes CASSIRDGKNIQYF.

J is TRBJ2-7 and V is TRBV4-1; 8 nucleotides agree with TRBD1. Germline lookup yields CDR1 MGHRA and CDR2 YSYEKL. CDR3 length: 14 amino acids. The ends lost 4 bases at V and 2 bases at J; junction bases unmatched: 4. The CDR3 DNA reads TGCGCCAGCAGCCTTGGGGACAGGCCCTACGAGCAGTACTTC. Its translation is CASSLGDRPYEQYF.

A word on this clone: This sample includes further DNA sequences coding for the same CDR3. This chain uses TRBV5-1 with TRBJ1-1, with a possible D match to TRBD1 (5 bases). Per germline, CDR1 SGHRS and CDR2 YFSETQ. This CDR3 is built from 13 residues. V lost 4 bases and J 3 bases, leaving 10 bases between the germline ends. CDR3 residues: CASSLGGDTEAFF. The CDR3 DNA reads TGCGCCAGCAGCCTTGGGGGGGACACTGAAGCTTTCTTT.

The chain has TRBV29-1 and TRBJ2-5; 7 nucleotides match TRBD1. CDR3 length: 18 amino acids. With V trimmed by 5 bases and J by 1 base, 19 bases remained unmatched. Germline values: CDR1 SQVTM, CDR2 ANQGSEA. The chain's CDR3 is CSVTGTVLSHKTQETQYF. DNA for the CDR3: TGCAGCGTTACCGGGACAGTCCTTTCCCACAAGACCCAAGAGACCCAGTACTTC.

The J gene is TRBJ2-1, the V gene TRBV4-3; D gene uncertain. The germline gives CDR1 LGHNA, CDR2 YSLEER. The V end was cut by 1 base, the J end by 9 bases, with 16 bases between. The CDR3 length is 15 residues. The CDR3 region has the DNA TGCGCCAGCAGCCAAGTGTTAGGTCCTGCGTTTGAGCAGTTCTTC. It codes for CASSQVLGPAFEQFF.

The J gene is TRBJ2-7, the V gene TRBV30; 8 bases align to TRBD2. The CDR3 length is 12 residues. V trimming: 1 base; J trimming: 7 bases; junction bases outside the gene matches: 3. Germline loops: CDR1 GTSNPN, CDR2 SVGIG (reference sequence). The CDR3 sequence: CAWSAAGGEQYF. The CDR3 region has the DNA TGTGCCTGGAGTGCGGCGGGGGGTGAGCAGTACTTC.